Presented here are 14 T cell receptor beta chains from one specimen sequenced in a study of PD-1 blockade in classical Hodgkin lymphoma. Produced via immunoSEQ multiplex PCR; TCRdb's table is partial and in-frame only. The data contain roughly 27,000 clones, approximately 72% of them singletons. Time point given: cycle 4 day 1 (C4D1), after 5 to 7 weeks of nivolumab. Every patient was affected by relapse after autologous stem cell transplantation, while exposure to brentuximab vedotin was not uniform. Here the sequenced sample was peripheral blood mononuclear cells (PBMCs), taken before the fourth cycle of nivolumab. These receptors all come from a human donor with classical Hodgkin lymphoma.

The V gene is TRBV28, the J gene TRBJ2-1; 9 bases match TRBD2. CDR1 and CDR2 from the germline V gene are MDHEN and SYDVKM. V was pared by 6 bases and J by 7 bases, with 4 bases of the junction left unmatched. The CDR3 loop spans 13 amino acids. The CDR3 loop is CASSGGGGNEQFF. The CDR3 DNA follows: TGTGCCAGCAGCGGCGGGGGGGGTAATGAGCAGTTCTTC.

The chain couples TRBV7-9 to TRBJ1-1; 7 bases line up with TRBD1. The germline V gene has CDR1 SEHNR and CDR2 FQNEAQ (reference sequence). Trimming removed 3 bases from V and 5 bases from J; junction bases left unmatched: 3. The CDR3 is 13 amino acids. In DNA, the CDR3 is TGTGCCAGCAGCTTTACAGGGGAAACTGAAGCTTTCTTT. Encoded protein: CASSFTGETEAFF.

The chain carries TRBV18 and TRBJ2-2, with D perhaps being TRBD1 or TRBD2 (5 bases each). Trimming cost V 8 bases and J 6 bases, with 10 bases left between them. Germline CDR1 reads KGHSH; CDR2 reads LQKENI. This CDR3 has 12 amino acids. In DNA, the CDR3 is TGTGCCAGCGAACTGGGGGCCGGGGAGCTGTTTTTT. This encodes CASELGAGELFF.

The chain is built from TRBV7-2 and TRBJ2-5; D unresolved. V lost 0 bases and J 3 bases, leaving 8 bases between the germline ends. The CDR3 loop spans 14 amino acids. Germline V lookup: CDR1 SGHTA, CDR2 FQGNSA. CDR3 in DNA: TGTGCCAGCAGCTTAGCAGGTAGCAAAGAGACCCAGTACTTC. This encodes CASSLAGSKETQYF.

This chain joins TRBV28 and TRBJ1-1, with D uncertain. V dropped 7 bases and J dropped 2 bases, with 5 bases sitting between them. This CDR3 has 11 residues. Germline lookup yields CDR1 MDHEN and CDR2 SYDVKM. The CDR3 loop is CASTSNTEAFF. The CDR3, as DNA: TGTGCCAGCACGTCAAACACTGAAGCTTTCTTT.

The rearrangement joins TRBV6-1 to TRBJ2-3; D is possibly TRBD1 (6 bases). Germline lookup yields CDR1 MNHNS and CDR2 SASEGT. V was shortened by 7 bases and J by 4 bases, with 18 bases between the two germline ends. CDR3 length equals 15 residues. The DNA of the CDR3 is TGTGCCAGCAAGCTTCATCAGGGGAAGGCAGATACGCAGTATTTT. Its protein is CASKLHQGKADTQYF.

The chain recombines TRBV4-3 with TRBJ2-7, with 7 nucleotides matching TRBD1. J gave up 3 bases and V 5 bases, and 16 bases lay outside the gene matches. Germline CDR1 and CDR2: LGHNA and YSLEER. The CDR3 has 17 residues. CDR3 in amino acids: CASSKVGRVGGNYEQYF. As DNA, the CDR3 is TGCGCCAGCAGCAAAGTGGGCAGGGTAGGGGGCAACTACGAGCAGTACTTC.

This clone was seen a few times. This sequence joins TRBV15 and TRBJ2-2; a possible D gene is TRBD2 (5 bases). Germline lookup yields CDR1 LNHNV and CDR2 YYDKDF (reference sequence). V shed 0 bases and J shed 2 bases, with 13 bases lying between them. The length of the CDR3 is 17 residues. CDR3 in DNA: TGTGCCACCAGCAGAGAGGCGGCGGGTCCTAACACCGGGGAGCTGTTTTTT. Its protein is CATSREAAGPNTGELFF.

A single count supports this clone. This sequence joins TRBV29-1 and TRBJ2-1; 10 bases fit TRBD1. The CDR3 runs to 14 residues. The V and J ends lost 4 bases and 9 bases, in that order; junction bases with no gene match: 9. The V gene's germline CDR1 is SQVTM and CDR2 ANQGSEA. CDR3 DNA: TGCAGCGTTGTCCTCGGGACAGGGGCCCCTGAGCAGTTCTTC. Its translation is CSVVLGTGAPEQFF.

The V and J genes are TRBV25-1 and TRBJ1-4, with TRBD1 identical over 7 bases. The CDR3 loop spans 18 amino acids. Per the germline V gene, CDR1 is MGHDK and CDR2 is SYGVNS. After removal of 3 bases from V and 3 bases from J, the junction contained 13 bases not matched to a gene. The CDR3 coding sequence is TGTGCCAGCAGTGAGCCCCCTTTTGACAGGGCCGCTAATGAAAAACTGTTTTTT. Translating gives CASSEPPFDRAANEKLFF.

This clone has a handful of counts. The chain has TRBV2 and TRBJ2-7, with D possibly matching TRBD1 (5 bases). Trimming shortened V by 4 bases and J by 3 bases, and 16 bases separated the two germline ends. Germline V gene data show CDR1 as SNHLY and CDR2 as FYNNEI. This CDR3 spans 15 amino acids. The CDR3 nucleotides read TGTGCCAGCAGTGCGGACAACCTACCCAGCTACGAGCAGTACTTC. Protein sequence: CASSADNLPSYEQYF.

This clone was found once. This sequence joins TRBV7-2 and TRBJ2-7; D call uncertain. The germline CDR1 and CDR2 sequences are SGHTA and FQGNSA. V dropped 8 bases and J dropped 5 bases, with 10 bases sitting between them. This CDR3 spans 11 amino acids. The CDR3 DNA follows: TGTGCCAGCCACAAGCACGACGAGCAGTACTTC. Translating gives CASHKHDEQYF.

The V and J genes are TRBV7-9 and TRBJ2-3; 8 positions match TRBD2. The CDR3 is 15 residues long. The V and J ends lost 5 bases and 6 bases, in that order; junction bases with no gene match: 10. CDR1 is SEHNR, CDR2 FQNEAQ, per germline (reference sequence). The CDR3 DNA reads TGTGCCAGCAGCCCCCGGGGGAGCGGGGGCGATACGCAGTATTTT. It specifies CASSPRGSGGDTQYF.

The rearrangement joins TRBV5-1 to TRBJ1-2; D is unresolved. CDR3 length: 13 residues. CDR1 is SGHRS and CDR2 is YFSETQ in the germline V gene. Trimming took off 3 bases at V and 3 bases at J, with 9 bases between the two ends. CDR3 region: CASSSGPDYGYTF. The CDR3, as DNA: TGCGCCAGCAGCTCGGGCCCGGACTATGGCTACACCTTC.